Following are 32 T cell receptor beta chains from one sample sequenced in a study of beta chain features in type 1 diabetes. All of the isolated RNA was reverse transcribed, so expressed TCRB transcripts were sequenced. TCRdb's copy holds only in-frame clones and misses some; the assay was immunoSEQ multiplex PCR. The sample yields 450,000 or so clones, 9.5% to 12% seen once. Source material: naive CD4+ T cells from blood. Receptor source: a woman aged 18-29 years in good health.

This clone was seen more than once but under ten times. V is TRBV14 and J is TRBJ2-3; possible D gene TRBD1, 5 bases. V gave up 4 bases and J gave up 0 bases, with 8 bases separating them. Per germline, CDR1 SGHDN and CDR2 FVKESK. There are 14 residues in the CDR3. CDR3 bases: TGTGCCAGCAGCCGCGCAGGGAGCACAGATACGCAGTATTTT. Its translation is CASSRAGSTDTQYF. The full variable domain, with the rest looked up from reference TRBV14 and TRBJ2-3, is EAGVTQFPSHSVIEKGQTVTLRCDPISGHDNLYWYRRVMGKEIKFLLHFVKESKQDESGMPNNRFLAERTGGTYSTLKVQPAELEDSGVYFCASSRAGSTDTQYFGPGTRLTVL.

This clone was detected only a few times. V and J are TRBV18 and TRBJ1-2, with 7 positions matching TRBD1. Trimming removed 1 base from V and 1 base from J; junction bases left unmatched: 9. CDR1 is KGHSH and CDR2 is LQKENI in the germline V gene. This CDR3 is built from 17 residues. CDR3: CASSPLPGTDRNYGYTF. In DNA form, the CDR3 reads TGTGCCAGCTCACCACTGCCCGGGACAGATCGTAACTATGGCTACACCTTC.

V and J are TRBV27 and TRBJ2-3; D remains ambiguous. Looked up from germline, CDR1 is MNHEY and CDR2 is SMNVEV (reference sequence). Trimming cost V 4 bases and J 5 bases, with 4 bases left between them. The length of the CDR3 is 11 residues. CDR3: CASSWVDTQYF. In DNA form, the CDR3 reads TGTGCCAGCAGTTGGGTAGATACGCAGTATTTT.

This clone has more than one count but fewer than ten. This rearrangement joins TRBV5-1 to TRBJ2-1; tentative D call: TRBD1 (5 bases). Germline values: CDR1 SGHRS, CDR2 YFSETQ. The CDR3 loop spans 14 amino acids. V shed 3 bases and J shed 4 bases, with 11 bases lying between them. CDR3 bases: TGCGCCAGCAGCTCTGACAGTCCTTACAATGAGCAGTTCTTC. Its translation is CASSSDSPYNEQFF.

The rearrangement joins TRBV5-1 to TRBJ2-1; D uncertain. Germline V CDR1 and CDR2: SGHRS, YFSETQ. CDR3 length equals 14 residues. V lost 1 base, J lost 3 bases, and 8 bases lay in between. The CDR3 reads CASSLHSVYNEQFF. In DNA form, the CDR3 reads TGCGCCAGCAGCTTGCATTCGGTCTACAATGAGCAGTTCTTC.

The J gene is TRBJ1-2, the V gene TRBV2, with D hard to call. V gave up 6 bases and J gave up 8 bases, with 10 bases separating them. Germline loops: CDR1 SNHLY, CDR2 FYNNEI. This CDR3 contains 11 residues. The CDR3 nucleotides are TGTGCCAGCAGAAGGGAGGGCGGCTACACCTTC. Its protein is CASRREGGYTF. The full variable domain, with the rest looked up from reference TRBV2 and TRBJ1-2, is EPEVTQTPSHQVTQMGQEVILRCVPISNHLYFYWYRQILGQKVEFLVSFYNNEISEKSEIFDDQFSVERPDGSNFTLKIRSTKLEDSAMYFCASRREGGYTFGSGTRLTVV.

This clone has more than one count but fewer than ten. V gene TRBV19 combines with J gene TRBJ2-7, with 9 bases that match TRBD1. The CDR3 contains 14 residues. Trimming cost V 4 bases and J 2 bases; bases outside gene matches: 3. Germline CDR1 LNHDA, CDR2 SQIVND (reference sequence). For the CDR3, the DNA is TGTGCCAGTAGTAAGGGACAGGGCCCCTACGAGCAGTACTTC. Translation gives CASSKGQGPYEQYF. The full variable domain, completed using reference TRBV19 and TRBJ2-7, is DGGITQSPKYLFRKEGQNVTLSCEQNLNHDAMYWYRQDPGQGLRLIYYSQIVNDFQKGDIAEGYSVSREKKESFPLTVTSAQKNPTAFYLCASSKGQGPYEQYFGPGTRLTVT.

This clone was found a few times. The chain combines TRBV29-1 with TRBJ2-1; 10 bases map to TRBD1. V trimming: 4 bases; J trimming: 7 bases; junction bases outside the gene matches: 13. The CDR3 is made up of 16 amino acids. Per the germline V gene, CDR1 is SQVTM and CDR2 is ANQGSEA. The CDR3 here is CSVVPFDRGLRNEQFF. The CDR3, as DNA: TGCAGCGTTGTCCCTTTCGACAGGGGGCTGAGGAATGAGCAGTTCTTC.

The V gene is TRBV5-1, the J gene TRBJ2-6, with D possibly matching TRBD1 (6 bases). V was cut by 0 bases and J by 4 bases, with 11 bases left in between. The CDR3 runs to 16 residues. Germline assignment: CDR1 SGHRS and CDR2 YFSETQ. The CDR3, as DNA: TGCGCCAGCAGCTTGGTGCAGGGGACCGGGGCCAACGTCCTGACTTTC. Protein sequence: CASSLVQGTGANVLTF. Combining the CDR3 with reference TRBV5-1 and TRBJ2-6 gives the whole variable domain KAGVTQTPRYLIKTRGQQVTLSCSPISGHRSVSWYQQTPGQGLQFLFEYFSETQRNKGNFPGRFSGRQFSNSRSEMNVSTLELGDSALYLCASSLVQGTGANVLTFGAGSRLTVL.

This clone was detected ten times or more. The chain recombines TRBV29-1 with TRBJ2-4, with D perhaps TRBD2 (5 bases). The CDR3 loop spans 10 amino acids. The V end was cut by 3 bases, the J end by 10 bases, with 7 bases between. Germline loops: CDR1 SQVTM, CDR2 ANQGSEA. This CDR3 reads CSVDSGIQYF. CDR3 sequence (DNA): TGCAGCGTTGATTCGGGGATTCAGTACTTC.

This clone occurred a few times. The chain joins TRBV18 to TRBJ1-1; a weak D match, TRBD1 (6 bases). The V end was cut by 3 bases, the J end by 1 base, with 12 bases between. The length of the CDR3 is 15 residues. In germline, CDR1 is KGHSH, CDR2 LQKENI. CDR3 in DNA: TGTGCCAGCTCACCGCAACAGGGCCGGAACACTGAAGCTTTCTTT. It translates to CASSPQQGRNTEAFF.

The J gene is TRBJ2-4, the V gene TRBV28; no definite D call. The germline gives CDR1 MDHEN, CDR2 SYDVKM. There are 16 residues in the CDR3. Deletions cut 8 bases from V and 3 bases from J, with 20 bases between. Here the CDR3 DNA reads TGTGCCAGCGGAGATAGTCGGTGGAGTGTCAAAAACATTCAGTACTTC. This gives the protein CASGDSRWSVKNIQYF.

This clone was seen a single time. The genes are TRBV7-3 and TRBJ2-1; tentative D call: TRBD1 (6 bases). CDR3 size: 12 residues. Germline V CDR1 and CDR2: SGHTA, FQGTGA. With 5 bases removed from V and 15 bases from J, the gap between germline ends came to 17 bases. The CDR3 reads CASSARGWQTFF. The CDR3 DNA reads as TGTGCCAGCAGCGCCAGGGGCTGGCAGACGTTCTTC.

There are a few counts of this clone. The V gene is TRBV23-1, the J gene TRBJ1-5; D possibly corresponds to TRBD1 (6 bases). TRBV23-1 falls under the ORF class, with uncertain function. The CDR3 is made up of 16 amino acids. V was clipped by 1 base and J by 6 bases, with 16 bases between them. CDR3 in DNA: TGCGCCAGCAGTCAATGGTCCGGGAGGGGGTTTCAGCCCCAGCATTTT. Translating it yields CASSQWSGRGFQPQHF.

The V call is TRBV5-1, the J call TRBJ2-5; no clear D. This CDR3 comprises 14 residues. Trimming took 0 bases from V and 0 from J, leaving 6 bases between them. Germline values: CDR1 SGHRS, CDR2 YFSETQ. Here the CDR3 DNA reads TGCGCCAGCAGCTTGGGTGGGGACCAAGAGACCCAGTACTTC. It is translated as CASSLGGDQETQYF. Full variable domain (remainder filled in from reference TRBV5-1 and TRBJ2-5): KAGVTQTPRYLIKTRGQQVTLSCSPISGHRSVSWYQQTPGQGLQFLFEYFSETQRNKGNFPGRFSGRQFSNSRSEMNVSTLELGDSALYLCASSLGGDQETQYFGPGTRLLVL.

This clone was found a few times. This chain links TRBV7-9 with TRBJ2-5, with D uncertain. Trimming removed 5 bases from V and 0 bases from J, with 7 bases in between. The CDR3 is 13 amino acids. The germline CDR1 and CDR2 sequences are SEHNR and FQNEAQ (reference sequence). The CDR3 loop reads CASSQTNQETQYF. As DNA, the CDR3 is TGTGCCAGCAGCCAGACGAACCAAGAGACCCAGTACTTC.

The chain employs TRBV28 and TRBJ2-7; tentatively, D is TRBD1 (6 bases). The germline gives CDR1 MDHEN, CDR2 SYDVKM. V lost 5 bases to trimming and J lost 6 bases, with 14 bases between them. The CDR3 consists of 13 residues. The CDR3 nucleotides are TGTGCCAGCAGTACCATCAGGGGAGCCGAGCAGTACGTC. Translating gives CASSTIRGAEQYV.

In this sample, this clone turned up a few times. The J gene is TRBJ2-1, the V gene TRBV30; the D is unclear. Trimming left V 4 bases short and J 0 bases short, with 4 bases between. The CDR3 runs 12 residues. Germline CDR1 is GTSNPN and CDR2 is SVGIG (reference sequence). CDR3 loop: CAWKSSYNEQFF. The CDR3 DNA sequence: TGTGCCTGGAAGAGCTCCTACAATGAGCAGTTCTTC. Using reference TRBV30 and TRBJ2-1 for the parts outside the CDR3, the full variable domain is SQTIHQWPATLVQPVGSPLSLECTVEGTSNPNLYWYRQAAGRGLQLLFYSVGIGQISSEVPQNLSASRPQDRQFILSSKKLLLSDSGFYLCAWKSSYNEQFFGPGTRLTVL.

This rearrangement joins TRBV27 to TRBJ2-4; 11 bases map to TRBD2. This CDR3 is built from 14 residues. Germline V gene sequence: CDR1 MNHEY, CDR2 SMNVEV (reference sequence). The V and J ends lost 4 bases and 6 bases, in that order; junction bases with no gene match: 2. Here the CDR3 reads CASSSGLAGNIQYF. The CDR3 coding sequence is TGTGCCAGCAGTTCAGGACTAGCGGGAAACATTCAGTACTTC.

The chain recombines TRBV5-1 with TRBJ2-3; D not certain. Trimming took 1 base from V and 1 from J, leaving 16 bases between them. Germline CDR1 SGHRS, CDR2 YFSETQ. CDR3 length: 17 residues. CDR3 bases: TGCGCCAGCAGCTTGTCCCACCGGAGCTGGGGCACAGATACGCAGTATTTT. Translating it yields CASSLSHRSWGTDTQYF.

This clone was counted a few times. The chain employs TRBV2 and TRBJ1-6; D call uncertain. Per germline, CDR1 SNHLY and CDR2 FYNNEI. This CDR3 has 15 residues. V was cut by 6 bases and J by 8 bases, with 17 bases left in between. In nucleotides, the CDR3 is TGTGCCAGCAGGGCCTACGTGGGAGCCTATTCACCCCTCCACTTT. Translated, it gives CASRAYVGAYSPLHF.

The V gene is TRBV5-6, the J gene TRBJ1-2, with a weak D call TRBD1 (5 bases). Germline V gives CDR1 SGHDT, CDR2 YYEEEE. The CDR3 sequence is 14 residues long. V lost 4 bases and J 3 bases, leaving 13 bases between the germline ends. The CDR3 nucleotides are TGTGCCAGCAGCCGAACAGGAGACTACTATGGCTACACCTTC. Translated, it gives CASSRTGDYYGYTF.

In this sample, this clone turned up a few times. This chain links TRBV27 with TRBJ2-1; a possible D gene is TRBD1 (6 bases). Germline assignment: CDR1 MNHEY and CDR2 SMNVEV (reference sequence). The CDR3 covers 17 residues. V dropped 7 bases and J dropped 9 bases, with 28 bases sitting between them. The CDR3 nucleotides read TGTGCCAGCAATCTGGCAGGGGCTGGATCCCCCAACGCTGAGCAGTTCTTC. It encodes CASNLAGAGSPNAEQFF.

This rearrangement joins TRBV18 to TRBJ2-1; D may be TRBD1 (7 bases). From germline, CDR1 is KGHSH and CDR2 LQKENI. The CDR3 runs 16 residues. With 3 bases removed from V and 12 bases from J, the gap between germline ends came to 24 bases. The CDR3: CASSPEGARPSSRQFF. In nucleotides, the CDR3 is TGTGCCAGCTCACCGGAGGGGGCCCGGCCAAGCAGTAGGCAGTTCTTC.

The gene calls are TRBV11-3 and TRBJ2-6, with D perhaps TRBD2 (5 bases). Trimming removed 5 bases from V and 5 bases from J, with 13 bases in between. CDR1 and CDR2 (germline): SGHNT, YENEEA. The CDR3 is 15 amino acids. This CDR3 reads CASSPSGFRANVLTF. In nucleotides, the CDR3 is TGTGCCAGCAGCCCTTCGGGGTTCCGGGCCAACGTCCTGACTTTC.

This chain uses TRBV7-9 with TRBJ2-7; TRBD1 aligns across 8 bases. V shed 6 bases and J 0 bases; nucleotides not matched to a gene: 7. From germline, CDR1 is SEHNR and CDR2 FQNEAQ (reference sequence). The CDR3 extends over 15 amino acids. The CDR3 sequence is CASSLIGTGSYEQYF. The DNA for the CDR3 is TGTGCCAGCAGTTTAATAGGGACAGGCTCCTACGAGCAGTACTTC.

The CDR3 region is CASSLGGTGGDEQYV. CDR3 in DNA: TGTGCCAGCAGTTTAGGTGGGACAGGGGGCGATGAGCAGTACGTC. J is TRBJ2-7 and V is TRBV28; 12 positions agree with TRBD1. In germline, CDR1 is MDHEN, CDR2 SYDVKM. The CDR3 totals 15 residues. Trimming removed 2 bases from V and 7 bases from J; junction bases left unmatched: 6.

CDR3 sequence reads: CAWRATGTKNTEAFF. For the CDR3, the DNA is TGTGCCTGGAGGGCGACCGGGACAAAGAACACTGAAGCTTTCTTT. V and J are TRBV30 and TRBJ1-1; D might be TRBD1 (6 bases). The CDR3 contains 15 residues. Trimming took 3 bases from V and 1 from J, leaving 15 bases between them. The germline V gene encodes CDR1 GTSNPN and CDR2 SVGIG (reference sequence).

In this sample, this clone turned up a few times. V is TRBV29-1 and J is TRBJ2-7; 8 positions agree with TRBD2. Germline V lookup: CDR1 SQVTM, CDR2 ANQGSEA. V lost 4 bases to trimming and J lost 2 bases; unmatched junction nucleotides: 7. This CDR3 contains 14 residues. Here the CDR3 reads CSVAGTRGAYEQYF. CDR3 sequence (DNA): TGCAGCGTTGCCGGGACTAGAGGGGCCTACGAGCAGTACTTC.

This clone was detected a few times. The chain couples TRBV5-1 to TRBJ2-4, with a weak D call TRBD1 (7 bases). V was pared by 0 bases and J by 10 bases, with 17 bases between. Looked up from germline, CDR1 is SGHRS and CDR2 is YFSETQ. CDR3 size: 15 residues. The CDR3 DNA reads TGCGCCAGCAGCTTGGAGGGACAGCGGGCCGGGATTCAGTACTTC. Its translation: CASSLEGQRAGIQYF. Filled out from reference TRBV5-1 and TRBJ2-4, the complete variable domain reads KAGVTQTPRYLIKTRGQQVTLSCSPISGHRSVSWYQQTPGQGLQFLFEYFSETQRNKGNFPGRFSGRQFSNSRSEMNVSTLELGDSALYLCASSLEGQRAGIQYFGAGTRLSVL.

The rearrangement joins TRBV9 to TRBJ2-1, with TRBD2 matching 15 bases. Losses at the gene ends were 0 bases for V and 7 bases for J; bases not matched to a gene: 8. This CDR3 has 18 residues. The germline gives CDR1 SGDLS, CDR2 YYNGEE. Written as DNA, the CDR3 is TGTGCCAGCAGCGTAGGACGGGGACTAGCGGGGGGCGAAAATGAGCAGTTCTTC. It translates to CASSVGRGLAGGENEQFF. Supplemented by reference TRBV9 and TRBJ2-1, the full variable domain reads DSGVTQTPKHLITATGQRVTLRCSPRSGDLSVYWYQQSLDQGLQFLIQYYNGEERAKGNILERFSAQQFPDLHSELNLSSLELGDSALYFCASSVGRGLAGGENEQFFGPGTRLTVL.

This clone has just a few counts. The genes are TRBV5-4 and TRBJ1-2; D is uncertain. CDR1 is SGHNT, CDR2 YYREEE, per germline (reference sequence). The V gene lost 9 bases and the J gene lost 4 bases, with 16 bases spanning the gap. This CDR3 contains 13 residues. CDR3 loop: CATTTPTTYGYTF. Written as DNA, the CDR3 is TGTGCCACCACGACTCCAACTACCTATGGCTACACCTTC.